The rows below give T cell receptor beta chains drawn from one sample of a study of T-cell reconstitution after alpha-beta-depleted transplantation in children. MiXCR, applied by TCRdb to the PCR reads, yields one record per CDR3 protein. The table has 450,000 to 500,000 distinct CDR3 sequences, around an eighth seen once. The sample was PBMCs from the stem cell graft donor, taken from the stem cell graft. Source of these receptors: a human donor who donated a stem cell graft to a child with combined immunodeficiency. The CDR3 runs from the conserved cysteine through the conserved F or W. D genes are given only for firm matches. Expanded clones get a size class; other rows say once, few or many, or leave the size out.

CDR3 length: 13
V gene: TRBV29-1
D gene: NA
clone size: NA
J gene: TRBJ2-5
CDR3 DNA: TGCAGCGTTGAGGGGGGCCGAGGAGAGACCCAGTACTTC
CDR3 protein: CSVEGGRGETQYF

CDR3 length: 13
V gene: TRBV20-1
D gene: NA
clone size: NA
J gene: TRBJ1-5
CDR3 DNA: TGCAGTGCTAGCGTCCGGCGAAACCAGCCCCAGCATTTT
CDR3 protein: CSASVRRNQPQHF

CDR3 length: 16
V gene: TRBV11-2
D gene: TRBD2
clone size: NA
J gene: TRBJ2-1
CDR3 DNA: TGTGCCAGCAGCTTAAGTCTAGCGGGAGGGCTGCATGAGCAGTTCTTC
CDR3 protein: CASSLSLAGGLHEQFF

CDR3 length: 17
V gene: TRBV18
D gene: TRBD1
clone size: NA
J gene: TRBJ2-7
CDR3 DNA: TGTGCCAGCTCACCACAGACCGGGACAGGGGGCCTCTACGAGCAGTACTTC
CDR3 protein: CASSPQTGTGGLYEQYF

CDR3 length: 15
V gene: TRBV11-2
D gene: NA
clone size: few
J gene: TRBJ1-2
CDR3 DNA: TGTGCCAGCAGCTCCTTGACAGGAAGGTCGGATGGCTACACCTTC
CDR3 protein: CASSSLTGRSDGYTF

CDR3 length: 17
V gene: TRBV12-3/TRBV12-4
D gene: TRBD1
clone size: NA
J gene: TRBJ1-5
CDR3 DNA: TGTGCCAGCAGTTTAGGGACAGGGGCTTATAGCAATCAGCCCCAGCATTTT
CDR3 protein: CASSLGTGAYSNQPQHF

CDR3 length: 18
V gene: TRBV12-3/TRBV12-4
D gene: TRBD2
clone size: NA
J gene: TRBJ2-3
CDR3 DNA: TGTGCCAGCAGTTCGGGGCTAGCGGGAGGTCCTAGCACAGATACGCAGTATTTT
CDR3 protein: CASSSGLAGGPSTDTQYF

CDR3 length: 15
V gene: TRBV4-3
D gene: NA
clone size: many
J gene: TRBJ2-3
CDR3 DNA: TGCGCCAGCAGCCAAGAGTACGGGAGCACAGATACGCAGTATTTT
CDR3 protein: CASSQEYGSTDTQYF

CDR3 length: 14
V gene: TRBV5-5
D gene: NA
clone size: few
J gene: TRBJ2-7
CDR3 DNA: TGTGCCAGCAGCTTGGGGGTAGTAAGCTACGAGCAGTACTTC
CDR3 protein: CASSLGVVSYEQYF

CDR3 length: 17
V gene: TRBV6-2/TRBV6-3
D gene: NA
clone size: NA
J gene: TRBJ1-2
CDR3 DNA: TGTGCCAGCAGTTACTCGACCGGAGCGTCGGGGCGATCCGGCTACACCTTC
CDR3 protein: CASSYSTGASGRSGYTF

CDR3 length: 14
V gene: TRBV12-3/TRBV12-4
D gene: NA
clone size: few
J gene: TRBJ2-1
CDR3 DNA: TGTGCCAGCAGCCCGGGAGTGGTCCACAATGAGCAGTTCTTC
CDR3 protein: CASSPGVVHNEQFF

CDR3 length: 13
V gene: TRBV28
D gene: NA
clone size: few
J gene: TRBJ1-5
CDR3 DNA: TGTGCCAGCAGCGGCAGGGGAAATCAGCCCCAGCATTTT
CDR3 protein: CASSGRGNQPQHF

CDR3 length: 15
V gene: TRBV5-6
D gene: TRBD1
clone size: NA
J gene: TRBJ2-4
CDR3 DNA: TGTGCCAGCAGCTCAGCCCTAACAGGGGGCGACATTCAGTACTTC
CDR3 protein: CASSSALTGGDIQYF

CDR3 length: 13
V gene: TRBV5-1
D gene: NA
clone size: few
J gene: TRBJ1-5
CDR3 DNA: TGCGCCAGCAGCTTGGAAATAGCCCCGCCCCAGCATTTT
CDR3 protein: CASSLEIAPPQHF

CDR3 length: 18
V gene: TRBV18
D gene: NA
clone size: few
J gene: TRBJ2-3
CDR3 DNA: TGTGCCAGCTCACCCCGGATTTCATCTAGGGGGAGGACAGATACGCAGTATTTT
CDR3 protein: CASSPRISSRGRTDTQYF

CDR3 length: 16
V gene: TRBV6-5
D gene: NA
clone size: NA
J gene: TRBJ2-4
CDR3 DNA: TGTGCCAGCAGTTACGAGGGACACTTAGCCAAAAACATTCAGTACTTC
CDR3 protein: CASSYEGHLAKNIQYF

CDR3 length: 17
V gene: TRBV6-1
D gene: NA
clone size: NA
J gene: TRBJ2-3
CDR3 DNA: TGTGCCAGCAGTGCCGCCCGTGGTGTCCAGAGCACAGATACGCAGTATTTT
CDR3 protein: CASSAARGVQSTDTQYF

CDR3 length: 21
V gene: TRBV28
D gene: TRBD1
clone size: NA
J gene: TRBJ1-3
CDR3 DNA: TGTGCCAGCAGTTTATCTTTGATATCGGCGGGACAGGGGAAACCTGGAAACACCACATATTTT
CDR3 protein: CASSLSLISAGQGKPGNTTYF

CDR3 length: 15
V gene: TRBV19
D gene: NA
clone size: NA
J gene: TRBJ1-4
CDR3 DNA: TGTGCCAGTAGTATAACCCCGGGGGGACGCGAAAAACTGTTTTTT
CDR3 protein: CASSITPGGREKLFF

CDR3 length: 15
V gene: TRBV29-1
D gene: NA
clone size: few
J gene: TRBJ1-1
CDR3 DNA: TGCAGCGCCAGGCTGGGGGCAGGGGTCGAGACTGAAGCTTTCTTT
CDR3 protein: CSARLGAGVETEAFF

CDR3 length: 13
V gene: TRBV9
D gene: NA
clone size: many
J gene: TRBJ2-3
CDR3 DNA: TGTGCCAGCAGCCCCTTTGACGCAGATACGCAGTATTTT
CDR3 protein: CASSPFDADTQYF

CDR3 length: 13
V gene: TRBV15
D gene: NA
clone size: NA
J gene: TRBJ2-1
CDR3 DNA: TGTGCCACCAGCATTATAGGGAACAATGAGCAGTTCTTC
CDR3 protein: CATSIIGNNEQFF

CDR3 length: 18
V gene: TRBV18
D gene: TRBD2
clone size: NA
J gene: TRBJ2-1
CDR3 DNA: TGTGCCAGCTCACCACGGGAATCCGTCCGGGGGGCCTACAATGAGCAGTTCTTC
CDR3 protein: CASSPRESVRGAYNEQFF

CDR3 length: 12
V gene: TRBV7-9
D gene: NA
clone size: NA
J gene: TRBJ2-2
CDR3 DNA: TGTGCCACGAGGGGCAACACCGGGGAGCTGTTTTTT
CDR3 protein: CATRGNTGELFF

CDR3 length: 17
V gene: TRBV12-3/TRBV12-4
D gene: TRBD1
clone size: NA
J gene: TRBJ2-4
CDR3 DNA: TGTGCCAGCAGTTTTGGACAGGGCTTTGGAGCCAAAAACATTCAGTACTTC
CDR3 protein: CASSFGQGFGAKNIQYF

CDR3 length: 14
V gene: TRBV11-2
D gene: NA
clone size: NA
J gene: TRBJ1-1
CDR3 DNA: TGTGCCAGCAGCTTTACCGGGACAAGCACTGAAGCTTTCTTT
CDR3 protein: CASSFTGTSTEAFF

CDR3 length: 15
V gene: TRBV20-1
D gene: NA
clone size: NA
J gene: TRBJ2-1
CDR3 DNA: TGCAGTGCTCCACCCCGGGACAAAAATTACAATGAGCAGTTCTTC
CDR3 protein: CSAPPRDKNYNEQFF

CDR3 length: 14
V gene: TRBV6-5
D gene: NA
clone size: NA
J gene: TRBJ2-5
CDR3 DNA: TGTGCCAGCAGTTACGTGGCGACCCAAGAGACCCAGTACTTC
CDR3 protein: CASSYVATQETQYF

CDR3 length: 13
V gene: TRBV12-3/TRBV12-4
D gene: TRBD1
clone size: many
J gene: TRBJ2-7
CDR3 DNA: TGTGCCAGCAGGACAGGGGGTATCGACGAGCAGTACTTC
CDR3 protein: CASRTGGIDEQYF

CDR3 length: 12
V gene: TRBV12-3/TRBV12-4
D gene: TRBD1
clone size: once
J gene: TRBJ1-1
CDR3 DNA: TGTGCCAGCGGACAGGAGGGCACTGAAGCTTTCTTT
CDR3 protein: CASGQEGTEAFF

CDR3 length: 13
V gene: TRBV7-9
D gene: NA
clone size: NA
J gene: TRBJ2-7
CDR3 DNA: TGTGCCAGCAGCCAAGGAGAAAGCCACGAGCAGTACTTC
CDR3 protein: CASSQGESHEQYF

CDR3 length: 13
V gene: TRBV20-1
D gene: TRBD1
clone size: NA
J gene: TRBJ2-3
CDR3 DNA: TGCAGTGCTAGAGATTGGGGACAGTATACGCAGTGTTTT
CDR3 protein: CSARDWGQYTQCF

CDR3 length: 16
V gene: TRBV6-5
D gene: NA
clone size: NA
J gene: TRBJ2-5
CDR3 DNA: TGTGCCAGCAGTTACATCGCAGGGGCCCTCCAAGAGACCCAGTACTTC
CDR3 protein: CASSYIAGALQETQYF

CDR3 length: 14
V gene: TRBV12-3/TRBV12-4
D gene: NA
clone size: few
J gene: TRBJ2-7
CDR3 DNA: TGTGCCAGCAGTTTCCAGGGTAGAAGGGGCGAGCAGTACTTC
CDR3 protein: CASSFQGRRGEQYF

CDR3 length: 14
V gene: TRBV20-1
D gene: TRBD1
clone size: NA
J gene: TRBJ2-7
CDR3 DNA: TGCAGTGCTAGAAGGGGACAGGGAAGCCACGAGCAGTACTTC
CDR3 protein: CSARRGQGSHEQYF

CDR3 length: 14
V gene: TRBV4-2
D gene: TRBD1
clone size: many
J gene: TRBJ1-2
CDR3 DNA: TGTGCCAGCAGCCCAGACAGGGGGCGGAATGGCTACACCTTC
CDR3 protein: CASSPDRGRNGYTF

CDR3 length: 13
V gene: TRBV7-3
D gene: NA
clone size: NA
J gene: TRBJ1-1
CDR3 DNA: TGTGCCAGCAGTCCGAACGGGGACACTGAAGCTTTCTTT
CDR3 protein: CASSPNGDTEAFF

CDR3 length: 16
V gene: TRBV24-1
D gene: NA
clone size: NA
J gene: TRBJ2-1
CDR3 DNA: TGTGCCACCAGTGGTACTTGGAGAGGATCCTACAATGAGCAGTTCTTC
CDR3 protein: CATSGTWRGSYNEQFF

CDR3 length: 15
V gene: TRBV6-1
D gene: NA
clone size: many
J gene: TRBJ1-3
CDR3 DNA: TGTGCCAGCAGCCCTGGACAGACCTCTGGAAACACCATATATTTT
CDR3 protein: CASSPGQTSGNTIYF

CDR3 length: 16
V gene: TRBV24-1
D gene: NA
clone size: NA
J gene: TRBJ2-1
CDR3 DNA: TGTGCCACCAGTGATTTATCCGGGCCGAGGGACAATGAGCAGTTCTTC
CDR3 protein: CATSDLSGPRDNEQFF

CDR3 length: 14
V gene: TRBV7-9
D gene: NA
clone size: few
J gene: TRBJ1-5
CDR3 DNA: TGTGCCAGCAGCCCACGAGATAGCAATCAGCCCCAGCATTTT
CDR3 protein: CASSPRDSNQPQHF

CDR3 length: 16
V gene: TRBV5-6
D gene: NA
clone size: many
J gene: TRBJ2-5
CDR3 DNA: TGTGCCAGCAGCGGGGGTTACAGGGTAGGGGGAGAGACCCAGTACTTC
CDR3 protein: CASSGGYRVGGETQYF

CDR3 length: 12
V gene: TRBV11-3
D gene: NA
clone size: NA
J gene: TRBJ1-2
CDR3 DNA: TGTGCCAGCAGCGACACAGGGTTAGGCTACACCTTC
CDR3 protein: CASSDTGLGYTF

CDR3 length: 16
V gene: TRBV18
D gene: TRBD2
clone size: NA
J gene: TRBJ2-7
CDR3 DNA: TGTGCCAGCTCTCCCAGACTAGCGGGAGGTACCTACGAGCAGTACTTC
CDR3 protein: CASSPRLAGGTYEQYF

CDR3 length: 13
V gene: TRBV5-6
D gene: NA
clone size: many
J gene: TRBJ2-1
CDR3 DNA: TGTGCCAGCAGCCCTTCGCACCACAATGAGCAGTTCTTC
CDR3 protein: CASSPSHHNEQFF

CDR3 length: 15
V gene: TRBV5-1
D gene: NA
clone size: many
J gene: TRBJ1-2
CDR3 DNA: TGCGCCAGCAGCTTAAGCTTCCGGGACGTTCATGGCTACACCTTC
CDR3 protein: CASSLSFRDVHGYTF

CDR3 length: 15
V gene: TRBV13
D gene: NA
clone size: many
J gene: TRBJ1-1
CDR3 DNA: TGTGCCAGCAGCTTAGAGCTGGGAGGTGGTGATGAAGCTTTCTTT
CDR3 protein: CASSLELGGGDEAFF

CDR3 length: 18
V gene: TRBV11-2
D gene: TRBD2
clone size: NA
J gene: TRBJ2-3
CDR3 DNA: TGTGCCAGCAGCTTAGAATGGGGCGGGGGGCTGGGCACAGATACGCAGTATTTT
CDR3 protein: CASSLEWGGGLGTDTQYF

CDR3 length: 10
V gene: TRBV20-1
D gene: TRBD1
clone size: few
J gene: TRBJ1-1
CDR3 DNA: TGCAGTGCCACAACAGGGGGAGCTTTCTTT
CDR3 protein: CSATTGGAFF

CDR3 length: 17
V gene: TRBV6-5
D gene: TRBD2
clone size: few
J gene: TRBJ2-7
CDR3 DNA: TGTGCCAGCAGTTATCCTTCCGGGACTAGCGGGCGCAACGAGCAGTACTTC
CDR3 protein: CASSYPSGTSGRNEQYF

CDR3 length: 16
V gene: TRBV7-2
D gene: NA
clone size: many
J gene: TRBJ2-7
CDR3 DNA: TGTGCCAGCAGCTTCCCCACTGGGGCCAACTCCTACGAGCAGTACTTC
CDR3 protein: CASSFPTGANSYEQYF

CDR3 length: 15
V gene: TRBV12-3/TRBV12-4
D gene: NA
clone size: NA
J gene: TRBJ2-3
CDR3 DNA: TGTGCCAGCAGACATACAGGAGGGGAAACAGATACGCAGTATTTT
CDR3 protein: CASRHTGGETDTQYF